The following is a T cell receptor beta chain sequence with its context. The antigen remains undetermined. This specimen comes from a study of early stage breast cancer tumors. The wider study: Most of the 16 invasive tumors were ER+, PR+ and HER2-. Points from the study as a whole: Comparing each tissue with blood distinguished tumor from normal in most of the 16 patients.

Tissue for this sample was collected 2-4 cm from the breast tumor. Measured with immunoSEQ multiplex PCR; TCRdb has only the in-frame clones, and not every one. Found here are about 6,300 clones, nearly 75% of them singletons; the top ten hold around a tenth. Sequencing input: normal breast tissue next to the tumor. This TCR came from a middle-aged person with breast cancer.

The CDR3 loop reads CASSLGDRGLWGYTF. The DNA of the CDR3 is TGTGCCAGCAGTTTAGGGGACAGGGGGCTTTGGGGCTACACCTTC. This chain links TRBV27 with TRBJ1-2, with 12 bases that match TRBD1. Germline assignment: CDR1 MNHEY and CDR2 SMNVEV (reference sequence). The trim removed 2 bases at V and 8 bases at J, leaving 6 bases unmatched. The CDR3 consists of 15 residues.